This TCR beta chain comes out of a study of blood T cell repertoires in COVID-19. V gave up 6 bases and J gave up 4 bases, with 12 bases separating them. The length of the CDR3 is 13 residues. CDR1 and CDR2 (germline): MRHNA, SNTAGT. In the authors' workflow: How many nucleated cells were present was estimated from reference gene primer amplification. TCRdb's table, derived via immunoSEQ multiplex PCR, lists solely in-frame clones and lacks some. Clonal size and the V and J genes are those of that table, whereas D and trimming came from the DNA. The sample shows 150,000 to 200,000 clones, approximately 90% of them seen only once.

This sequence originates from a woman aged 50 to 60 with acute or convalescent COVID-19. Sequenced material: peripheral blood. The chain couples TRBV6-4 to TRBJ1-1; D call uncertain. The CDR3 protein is CASSDQLGTEAFF. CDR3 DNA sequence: TGTGCCAGCAGCGATCAACTCGGCACTGAAGCTTTCTTT.